The rows below give T cell receptor beta chains drawn from one sample of a study. Each CDR3 protein is one row after TCRdb ran MiXCR on the 5' RACE reads. The sample shows some 62,000 distinct CDR3 sequences, 25% to 35% of them seen only once. Sample: tumor-infiltrating naive CD4+ T cells sorted from the breast tumor. The source is a female donor with breast cancer. Each CDR3 is given with its conserved first and last residue. Fields, in order: clone size, V gene, J gene, D gene, CDR3 DNA, CDR3 protein. The D gene is left open where the match is weak. Size values are once, few and many counts, or a class for expanded clones, and some rows have none.

NA	TRBV20-1	TRBJ2-7	TRBD1	TGCAGTGCTAGGGCCGTGGACAGGGCATACGAGCAGTACTTC	CSARAVDRAYEQYF
many	TRBV20-1	TRBJ1-1	TRBD1	TGCAGTGTCGATAGACAGGGGGTGGTAGCTTTCTTT	CSVDRQGVVAFF
NA	TRBV12-3/TRBV12-4	TRBJ2-1	NA	TGTGCCAGCAGTTACCGTCCTAATGAGCAGTTCTTC	CASSYRPNEQFF
few	TRBV20-1	TRBJ2-3	TRBD2	TGCAGTGCCGGGATGCGGGAGATGGGCACAGATACGCAGTATTTT	CSAGMREMGTDTQYF
NA	TRBV7-3	TRBJ2-1	NA	TGTGCCAGCAGCTCCCGTGGGATGGCAGTTCAGTTCTTC	CASSSRGMAVQFF
NA	TRBV7-2	TRBJ2-5	TRBD2	TGTGCCAGCAGCACGTATCTAGCGGGGCCGGGAGAGACCCAGTACTTC	CASSTYLAGPGETQYF
NA	TRBV7-2	TRBJ2-7	NA	TGTACCAGCAGCCCTTCGACAGGTTCCTACGAGCAGTACTTC	CTSSPSTGSYEQYF
few	TRBV9	TRBJ2-1	TRBD2	TGTGCCAGCAGCCCATACTCAATACTAGCGGGAGGGACAAATGAGCAGTTCTTC	CASSPYSILAGGTNEQFF
few	TRBV7-4	TRBJ2-7	TRBD1	TGTGCCAGCAGCCCGAGGGGGACAGGCTCCTACGAGCAGTACTTC	CASSPRGTGSYEQYF
once	TRBV9	TRBJ2-2	NA	TGTGCCAGCGCCGCTAGTACGAACACCGGGGAGCTGTTTTTT	CASAASTNTGELFF
NA	TRBV9	TRBJ1-4	NA	TGTGCCAGCAGCGTAGGGTCAGGGGAACGAGAAAAACTGTTTTTT	CASSVGSGEREKLFF
medium-sized	TRBV29-1	TRBJ1-1	TRBD1	TGCAGCGTTGAACTTCGACAGGGCATGAACACTGAAGCTTTCTTT	CSVELRQGMNTEAFF
few	TRBV6-1	TRBJ2-7	NA	TGTGCCAGCAGTGAAGAACCAGGTCTATGGTACGAGCAGTACTTC	CASSEEPGLWYEQYF
NA	TRBV5-1	TRBJ2-7	NA	TGCGCCAGCAGCCCTCAAGGCGTCTACGAGCAGTACTTC	CASSPQGVYEQYF
many	TRBV12-3/TRBV12-4	TRBJ2-7	TRBD1	TGTGCCAGCAGTTGGGACAGCCATACCTACGAGCAGTACTTC	CASSWDSHTYEQYF
few	TRBV4-2	TRBJ2-5	TRBD2	TGTGCCAGCAGCCAAGAAAAGCGGGATGCAGAGACCCAGTACTTC	CASSQEKRDAETQYF
many	TRBV20-1	TRBJ2-1	NA	TGCAGTGCTAAACCACTCAATGAGCAGTTCTTC	CSAKPLNEQFF
few	TRBV30	TRBJ2-7	NA	TGTGCCTGGAGTGTTGGGGCGAACTACGAGCAGTACTTC	CAWSVGANYEQYF
few	TRBV12-3/TRBV12-4	TRBJ1-4	NA	TGTGCCAGCAGTCCCACCGGCACTTCCTACGAAAAACTGTTTTTT	CASSPTGTSYEKLFF
few	TRBV7-6	TRBJ1-2	NA	TGTGCCAGCAGCACTCTTCTATCATCGGTTCTTACCTTC	CASSTLLSSVLTF
many	TRBV29-1	TRBJ2-1	NA	TGCAGCGTTGAATTCGAGCGGACCTACAATGAGCAGTTCTTC	CSVEFERTYNEQFF
NA	TRBV18	TRBJ2-5	NA	TGTGCCAGCTCAACCGGACCAGAGACCCAGTACTTC	CASSTGPETQYF
NA	TRBV29-1	TRBJ2-3	TRBD2	TGCAGCGTTGCTAGCGGGAACACAGATACGCAGTATTTT	CSVASGNTDTQYF
few	TRBV7-2	TRBJ2-5	TRBD1	TGTGCCAGCAGCTTAGGGACAGGGGGCGAGACCCAGTACTTC	CASSLGTGGETQYF
many	TRBV20-1	TRBJ2-3	NA	TGCAGTGCTAGAGATCAGGCAGATACGCAGTATTTT	CSARDQADTQYF
NA	TRBV5-1	TRBJ2-1	NA	TGCGCCAGCAGCTTGGAAGCGCAGGGGAGTGAGCAGTTCTTC	CASSLEAQGSEQFF
few	TRBV2	TRBJ1-6	TRBD1	TGTGCCAGCCAAGGACAGGCATTATCACCCCTCCACTTT	CASQGQALSPLHF
NA	TRBV20-1	TRBJ2-7	NA	TGCAGTGCTAGAGGAAGAGGAACGGCCTACGAGCAGTACTTC	CSARGRGTAYEQYF
NA	TRBV15	TRBJ1-2	NA	TGTGCCACCTCTCTGGGGAATTTCGATGGCTACACCTTC	CATSLGNFDGYTF
few	TRBV7-8	TRBJ2-1	NA	TGTGCCAGCAGCTTCTGGCGGTCATTATACAATGAGCAGTTCTTC	CASSFWRSLYNEQFF
once	TRBV29-1	TRBJ1-4	TRBD1	TGCAGCGTTCCGGACAGGGGAGGGGAAAAACTGTTTTTT	CSVPDRGGEKLFF
NA	TRBV6-2/TRBV6-3	TRBJ2-3	NA	TGTGCCATCAGTTACACATACACAGATACGCAGTATTTT	CAISYTYTDTQYF
NA	TRBV5-1	TRBJ2-5	NA	TGCGCCAGCAGCTTGTTCAGCAGACAAGAGACCCAGTACTTC	CASSLFSRQETQYF
few	TRBV4-3	TRBJ2-7	TRBD2	TGCGCCAGCAGCCATGGACTAGCGGGAGAGTACGAGCAGTACTTC	CASSHGLAGEYEQYF
many	TRBV9	TRBJ1-6	NA	TGTGCCAGCAGCGTAGCTAAGACTAATTCACCCCTCCACTTT	CASSVAKTNSPLHF
NA	TRBV6-1	TRBJ1-1	NA	TGTGCCAGCAGTGATAGCCAGTACACTGAAGCTTTCTTT	CASSDSQYTEAFF
few	TRBV25-1	TRBJ1-2	NA	TGTGCCAGCAGTGTGGACATTGACTATGGCTACACCTTC	CASSVDIDYGYTF
many	TRBV12-3/TRBV12-4	TRBJ1-5	NA	TGTGCCAGCAGTCTATCCCTCAGACAGGTCAGAGAGCCCCAGCATTTT	CASSLSLRQVREPQHF
few	TRBV5-1	TRBJ1-1	NA	TGCGCCAGCAGCTTGGCTTATTCAGGGAACATGAACACTGAAGCTTTCTTT	CASSLAYSGNMNTEAFF
NA	TRBV29-1	TRBJ1-2	NA	TGCAGCGTTGAAGATCAAGCCAGGGACTACACCTTC	CSVEDQARDYTF
NA	TRBV27	TRBJ2-1	NA	TGTGCCAGCAGTTTAATGGCCACGTACAATGAGCAGTTCTTC	CASSLMATYNEQFF
once	TRBV6-5	TRBJ2-7	TRBD2	TGTGCTACAAGCGCGGGAGGGGGTAACGAGCAGTACTTC	CATSAGGGNEQYF
many	TRBV6-5	TRBJ2-1	NA	TGTGCCAGCACCGACTCCGCGGGTGGTGAGCAGTTCTTC	CASTDSAGGEQFF
NA	TRBV6-5	TRBJ1-5	TRBD1	TGTGCCAGCACAATCTTCCTAGACAGGGGCCTCCCTTATAGCAATCAGCCCCAGCATTTT	CASTIFLDRGLPYSNQPQHF
NA	TRBV29-1	TRBJ2-3	NA	TGCAGCGTTGGGACTTCTACGTCGGCGACAGATACGCAGTATTTT	CSVGTSTSATDTQYF
many	TRBV7-2	TRBJ2-3	TRBD2	TGTGCCAGCAGCGCGGGAGCGGGAGAACGAGATACGCAGTATTTT	CASSAGAGERDTQYF
NA	TRBV11-2	TRBJ2-5	NA	TGTGCCAGCAGCTTTCCGGGTACAGAGACCCAGTACTTC	CASSFPGTETQYF
few	TRBV6-5	TRBJ1-5	NA	TGTGCCAGCAGCCACAACCCCAGTAATCAGCCCCAGCATTTT	CASSHNPSNQPQHF
few	TRBV7-8	TRBJ1-2	NA	TGTGCCAGCAGCTTTTTCCTCGGGGACTTAAACTATGGCTACACCTTC	CASSFFLGDLNYGYTF
once	TRBV6-5	TRBJ1-2	TRBD1	TGTGCCAGCAGTCGGGACAGGCGGTATGGCTACACCTTC	CASSRDRRYGYTF
few	TRBV5-1	TRBJ2-4	NA	TGCGCCAGCAGCTCCGGGGGTCAAGTCAAAAACATTCAGTACTTC	CASSSGGQVKNIQYF
once	TRBV5-1	TRBJ2-2	TRBD2	TGCGCCAGCAGCCCTGGGCTAGCGGGAGTTATTAACACCGGGGAGCTGTTTTTT	CASSPGLAGVINTGELFF
once	TRBV10-3	TRBJ1-1	NA	TGTGCCATCAGGAATATAAATCCCCCAGCCAGACAATCGGCAGGGAGGGGAGCTTTCTTT	CAIRNINPPARQSAGRGAFF
NA	TRBV15	TRBJ1-1	NA	TGTGCCACCAGCAGTGCTATCCTGGTCGGGGGCACTGAAGCTTTCTTT	CATSSAILVGGTEAFF
NA	TRBV7-2	TRBJ2-5	TRBD2	TGTGCCAGCAGCTCCCGTGCTAGCGGGGTCCAAGAGACCCAGTACTTC	CASSSRASGVQETQYF
many	TRBV28	TRBJ2-3	TRBD2	TGTGCCAGCACCTCGGGGGGACTAGCGGGAGGGAGCACAGATACGCAGTATTTT	CASTSGGLAGGSTDTQYF